This TCR beta chain was retrieved from a study of cytomegalovirus exposure and HLA in healthy donors. General study findings and limits: Within the 100 to 150 validation repertoires, first-cohort TCR clusters tended to co-occur, according to a later analysis. The classifier reportedly diagnosed cytomegalovirus status with high sensitivity and specificity. Rarity characterized most TCR sequences, yet some public TCRs appeared in many donors.

The CDR3 consists of 13 residues. The germline V gene encodes CDR1 SGHVS and CDR2 FQNEAQ. The V gene lost 1 base and the J gene lost 3 bases, with 7 bases spanning the gap. A word on this clone: Its antigen is unidentified.

Sequencing was performed with immunoSEQ multiplex PCR; in TCRdb, only in-frame clones are kept and a portion is missing. The sample lists roughly 330,000 clones, about nine tenths seen once, with roughly 1.2% in the top ten. The sample was PBMCs. The J gene is TRBJ2-7, the V gene TRBV7-8, with unresolved D. The source of this sequence is a woman in her 30s in good health and CMV-seropositive. The CDR3 DNA sequence: TGTGCCAGCAGCTTAGGACCTTACTACGAGCAGTACTTC. This encodes CASSLGPYYEQYF.